A single TCR beta chain is shown here with its context. Its antigen remains unidentified. This entry is derived from a study of T cell responses to AZD1222 COVID-19 vaccine. Libraries were prepared by immunoSEQ multiplex PCR; TCRdb keeps only in-frame clonotypes and omits some of them. The sample records tens of thousands of clones, approximately 85% being singletons. V was trimmed by 3 bases and J by 2 bases, leaving 4 bases between them. This CDR3 has 12 amino acids. Germline loops: CDR1 SGHNT, CDR2 YYREEE (reference sequence). Analyses pooled second doses at about 4 or about 12 weeks. Whole-study results and caveats: Compared with day 0, the breadth and depth of the Spike-specific TCR repertoire rose significantly after two doses of AZD1222. Sampling that yielded the repertoires occurred only after the peak T cell response.

This clonotype was obtained from an adult who received the AZD1222 COVID-19 vaccine. The genes are TRBV5-4 and TRBJ2-3; no clear D gene. Source: peripheral blood, taken 28 days after the second AZD1222 dose. The CDR3 bases are TGTGCCAGCAGCTCCTACACAGATACGCAGTATTTT. As protein: CASSSYTDTQYF.